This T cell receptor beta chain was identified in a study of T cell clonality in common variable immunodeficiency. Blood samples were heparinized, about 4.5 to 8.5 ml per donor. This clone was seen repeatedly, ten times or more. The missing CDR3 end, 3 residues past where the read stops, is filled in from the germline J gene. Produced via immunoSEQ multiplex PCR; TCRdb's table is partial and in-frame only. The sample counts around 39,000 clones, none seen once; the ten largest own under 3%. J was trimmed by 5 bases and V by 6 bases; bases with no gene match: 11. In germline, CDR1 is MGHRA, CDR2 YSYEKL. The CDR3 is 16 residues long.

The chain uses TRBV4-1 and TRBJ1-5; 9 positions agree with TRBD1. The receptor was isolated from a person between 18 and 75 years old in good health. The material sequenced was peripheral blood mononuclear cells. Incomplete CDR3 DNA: TGCGCCAGCAGTCCAATCACAGGGGGCCCGGATCAGCCC. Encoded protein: CASSPITGGPDQP. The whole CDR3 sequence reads CASSPITGGPDQPQHF.